This TCR beta chain was sequenced in a study of T-cell memory formation after mild COVID-19. Overall study results and limits: Cross-reactive memory seemingly joined, as some responding clones were found in pre-infection memory.

This clonotype was observed many times. Its antigen remains unidentified. Relative to the germline gene, one junction end is altered; a read error may explain this. TCRdb called the 5' RACE reads again in MiXCR, with one record for every CDR3 protein. In the table there are 150,000 or so distinct CDR3 sequences, less than 40% of which are singletons. The CDR3 runs to 11 residues. The germline V gene has CDR1 SGHTA and CDR2 FQGNSA. Input material: PBMCs or a T cell subset sorted from them (not recorded which). The V call is TRBV7-2, the J call TRBJ2-5; no clear D gene. This clonotype originated in an adult woman who had mild COVID-19 (a few samples of this study predate the infection). Cell type and time point are not known. This CDR3 is CASSFQETQYF. In DNA form, the CDR3 reads TGCGCCAGCAGCTTCCAAGAGACCCAGTACTTC.